This T cell receptor beta chain emerged from a study of cytomegalovirus exposure and HLA in healthy donors (dated by TCRdb to the late 2010s). About the study as a whole: In an earlier analysis of fewer than 750 of the donors, about 260 Gb of sequence data and just under 120 million unique TCR beta sequences from 150 million to 200 million T cells were reported. A later genetic analysis took genome-wide SNP genotypes for about 60% of the roughly 670 donors and used that subset as a discovery cohort. The later analysis used no new phenotypic data to find candidate immune exposures, relying instead on TCR beta sequences and their occurrence across donors. Roughly 5 DR-DQ haplotypes were handled as single units for association and clustering, since linkage in the cohort was strong. A later analysis re-examined previously published TCR beta repertoires from more than 600 donors and added high-resolution HLA genotyping to investigate patterns of TCR occurrence. Using immunosequencing, the study profiled T cell repertoires from 640 or so subjects and related those repertoires to cytomegalovirus serostatus. Typing coverage varied by locus: roughly 629-640 donors for A, B, C, DRB1 and DQB1; roughly 500 for DQA1; around 610 for DPA1; roughly 450 for DPB1. HLA typing covered class I and class II loci at four-digit resolution. The genetic ancestry cluster associated with self-reported Caucasian donors included 81% of the 300 to 450 genotyped donors. Across around 400 genotyped donors of the cohort, an average of approximately 240,000 unique TCR beta nucleotide sequences per donor were sequenced, and 15% to 20% of those sequences were non-productive. An earlier analysis of 587 of the donors applied high-throughput TCR beta sequencing to assess whether each TCR beta V gene segment acted as functional or pseudogenic. All discovery cohort repertoires had been generated on a single sequencing platform. Donor age, sex, ethnicity and CMV serostatus were collected together with the repertoire data. Roughly 300 gigabases of sequencing data and around 85 million unique TCR sequences made up an early release that covered nearly 650 HLA-typed donors. To predict cytomegalovirus infection status, the study brought together high-throughput TCR immunosequencing, statistical association of individual TCRs with disease status, and machine learning. A separate validation cohort of roughly 120 different subjects was used in addition to the roughly 670-subject first cohort. The aim of the study was to test whether cataloging public T cell receptors could identify signatures of past pathogen exposure.

Concerning this clone: Its antigen target is currently unknown. The input lacks base qualities; no much larger clone sits a single base away.

What the authors observed across the whole study: The study gave a list of 150 to 200 TCR beta chains associated with cytomegalovirus. The only immune exposure information available for the cohort was CMV serostatus. A later analysis found that TCR association rates varied across HLA loci, with DRB1 alleles showing the most associated TCRs and HLA-C alleles the fewest. A later genetic analysis associated a missense DCLRE1C variant with V-gene and J-gene trimming of TCR beta chains, and an independent cohort replicated the association. A further reported finding was that TCR beta sequences accurately predicted the HLA-A and HLA-B alleles for most subjects in the first cohort. While some public TCRs were present in many individuals, most TCR sequences turned up only very rarely across donors. Broadly in line with IMGT annotations, most TCR beta V segments showed up in productive rearrangements about 90% or about 30% of the time in an earlier analysis of 450 to 600 of the donors. When HLA alleles, especially DR and DQ, strongly co-occurred, attributing TCR associations to individual alleles was difficult. Because counts were too low, some 16 rarely observed V segments, including chromosome 9 orphons, were excluded from the earlier analysis of 587 of the donors. In a later analysis, HLA-associated TCR beta chains were found to be more clonally expanded and to have lower generation probabilities than equally common non-associated chains. A group of highly shared sequence variants was considered likely to be a technical artifact of the sequencing pipeline. In this cohort, only TCR beta chains were sequenced, and detectable features were limited by the absence of alpha or paired-chain data. According to a later genetic analysis, donors in an Asian-associated ancestry cluster had fewer N-insertions in productive TCRs than the approximately 630-donor mean. Three of the identified cytomegalovirus-associated TCR beta chains were confirmed in vitro to be specific for cytomegalovirus antigens. The authors suggested that the approach could potentially be generalized to other disease states and immunological phenotypes. In a later analysis, most CMV-associated TCR beta chains were found to appear HLA-restricted, with HLA associations seemingly driven largely by CMV exposure. A later analysis associated 15,000 to 20,000 TCR beta sequences with specific HLA alleles at a false discovery rate of 0.05. The presence/absence analyses assumed that sequencing depth was roughly uniform across donors, and that assumption may not be true. A later analysis reported that several top co-occurrence clusters appeared linked to parvovirus B19, influenza, CMV and Epstein-Barr virus. Because HLA typing was unavailable for some donors at each locus, only the typed subset was used in association tests. Correlated functional status among segregating V segments might be attributable to linkage disequilibrium, but an unknown experimental factor could not be ruled out. The classifier was reported to diagnose cytomegalovirus status with high specificity and sensitivity in both the original cohort and the validation cohort.

Library method: the immunoSEQ multiplex PCR assay. The multiplex PCR relied on a mix of 60 forward primers for TCR Vbeta segments and 13 reverse primers for TCR Jbeta segments. The CDR3 region of rearranged TCR beta genes was amplified from genomic DNA with a multiplex PCR assay. The Illumina HiSeq System was used to sequence the amplified TCR beta libraries as 87-base-pair reads. The authors' analysis ran thus. A later analysis tallied approximately 87 million unique TCR beta chains across the 610 or so repertoires, and 10 million to 11 million of those chains were shared by two or more donors. A nearest-neighbor algorithm error-corrected the raw reads and collapsed the reads into unique sequences, merging closely related sequences to remove PCR and sequencing errors. CDR3 sequences were aligned to IMGT reference sequences to assign V, D and J gene segments. Each retained sequence needed at least a six-nucleotide match to both a V gene segment and a J gene segment. Rearrangements were called productive when the CDR3 lacked stop codons and stayed in frame with V and J; all others were non-productive. Following IMGT convention, CDR3 was defined as the stretch from the second conserved V-encoded cysteine up to the conserved J-encoded phenylalanine. The earlier analysis of 500 to 600 of the donors excluded sequences that lacked an unambiguous match to a single V gene segment. In an earlier analysis of approximately 500 of the donors, a V segment was called functional when productive rearrangements were above 56.7%, and segregating when the standard deviation between donors exceeded 5%. A statistical classification framework was built for diagnosing cytomegalovirus status from the catalog of TCR beta chain sequences. In a later analysis, TCR nucleotide sequences were compared against IMGT/GENE-DB human TR gene sequences so that V and J genes could be assigned. The TCRdist pipeline was used in a later analysis to assign CDR3 sequences and most-parsimonious VDJ recombination scenarios. In a later analysis, each TCR beta chain was defined by its CDR3 amino acid sequence together with its V-gene family, and reads without a unique V-gene family were excluded. As a way to deal with suspected cross-contamination and a sequencing artifact, a later analysis dropped under 600 nucleotide sequences that were highly shared and had low generation probability. In a later analysis, a clonal expansion index was calculated for each public chain from normalized within-repertoire ranks of inferred template counts. A later analysis computed generation probabilities with a VDJ recombination model fitted to out-of-frame rearrangements, and checked the results against IGoR. Hypergeometric tests were used in a later analysis to score TCR-TCR, TCR-HLA and TCR-CMV co-occurrence, with a repertoire-size bias correction applied to the TCR pairs. In a later analysis, false discovery rates were estimated by permuting HLA or CMV assignments 20 times. In a later analysis, co-occurring TCRs were grouped using DBSCAN, with TCRdist sequence similarity added in when clustering inside HLA-allele-positive subsets. Repertoires with fewer than 30,000 or more than 120,000 public chains, plus five repertoires with anomalous nucleotide sharing, were excluded from co-occurrence clustering. Sourced from immuneACCESS, this table was stored by TCRdb with only in-frame sequences that have V and J called. A share of the clones is absent; for the studies checked, an unresolved V gene accounts for under half, and the remainder has no known explanation. V and J calls and clone size are as listed in that table; D and trimming were resolved from the DNA. The sample table contains 110,000 to 150,000 clones; only one count was recorded for around three quarters of them. The biggest ten clones account for 2% to 2.5% of the sample.

The cohort comprised fewer than 700 healthy bone marrow donors. At the time of sampling, all cohort members were nominally healthy, though unrecorded immune exposures were likely present. The donor was CMV seropositive and belonged to the group of more than 250 seropositive cohort members. A peripheral blood sample was provided by each donor, and peripheral blood mononuclear cells were used for TCR beta sequencing. The Qiagen DNeasy Blood Extraction Kit was used to extract genomic DNA from the blood cell samples. The material sequenced was PBMCs. This receptor was taken from a woman aged 18-30 years in good health and CMV-seropositive.

The DNA is TGTGCCAGCAGTGCCTGGACAGATAATTCACCCCTCCACTTT. Its protein product is CASSAWTDNSPLHF. The chain was built from TRBV6-4 and TRBJ1-6; the D gene is possibly TRBD1, with 6 bases matching. V gives up 4 bases and J gives up 5 bases, and the segment between their germline ends measures 9 bases. CDR1 and CDR2 were assigned from the germline V gene as MRHNA and SNTAGT. The CDR3 has 14 amino acids, counting the end cysteine and phenylalanine. Of all the DNA, just the CDR3 is kept, 42 bases in frame from base 1.